This is a list of T cell receptor beta chains from one sample in a study of PD-L1 blockade in urothelial cancer. Clones were read by immunoSEQ multiplex PCR, and TCRdb kept only the in-frame ones, dropping some. The sample records roughly 1,200 clones, 35% to 50% being singletons. The material sequenced was tumor tissue, taken before atezolizumab (anti-PD-L1) treatment. Receptor source: a man between 60 and 75 years old with urothelial cancer. Both conserved end residues are part of each CDR3. Each record gives: J gene, V gene, clone size, D gene, CDR3 DNA, CDR3 protein. A D gene is named only where the DNA matches it firmly. Clone size appears in some rows only: once, few, many, or a class for an expanded clone.

J gene: TRBJ1-2; V gene: TRBV9; clone size: .; D gene: TRBD1; CDR3 DNA: TGTGCCAGCAGTCATCCGGGACAGGGGGCAAACTATGGCTACACCTTC; CDR3 protein: CASSHPGQGANYGYTF
J gene: TRBJ1-1; V gene: TRBV1; clone size: .; D gene: .; CDR3 DNA: TGCGCCAGCAGCCAAGATCGTTCCCGGACATTCTTGAACACTGAAGCTTTCTTT; CDR3 protein: CASSQDRSRTFLNTEAFF
J gene: TRBJ2-5; V gene: TRBV6-8; clone size: few; D gene: TRBD2; CDR3 DNA: TGTGCCAGCAGCGGACTAGCGGGCCGTGAGGCCCAGTACTTC; CDR3 protein: CASSGLAGREAQYF
J gene: TRBJ2-2; V gene: TRBV11-3; clone size: .; D gene: .; CDR3 DNA: TGTGCCAGCAGCGCACACAGGGACTACACCGGGGAGCTGTTTTTT; CDR3 protein: CASSAHRDYTGELFF
J gene: TRBJ2-7; V gene: TRBV28; clone size: .; D gene: TRBD1; CDR3 DNA: TGTGCCAGCAGGTTAACGACAGGGGGTTTCCACGAGCAGTACTTC; CDR3 protein: CASRLTTGGFHEQYF
J gene: TRBJ1-4; V gene: TRBV19; clone size: few; D gene: TRBD1; CDR3 DNA: TGTGCCAGTAGCCCTTACCGGACAGGGCTAAATGAAAAACTGTTTTTT; CDR3 protein: CASSPYRTGLNEKLFF
J gene: TRBJ1-2; V gene: TRBV19; clone size: once; D gene: .; CDR3 DNA: TGTGCCAGTAGTATACGTGGGGGCTCCACTAACTATGGCTACACCTTC; CDR3 protein: CASSIRGGSTNYGYTF
J gene: TRBJ1-2; V gene: TRBV30; clone size: once; D gene: .; CDR3 DNA: TGTGCCTGTACGGCCGGGACGGTCTACACCTTC; CDR3 protein: CACTAGTVYTF
J gene: TRBJ1-1; V gene: TRBV11-3; clone size: .; D gene: .; CDR3 DNA: TGTGCCAGCAGCCAGACGGCAGGGCGGAACACTGAAGCTTTCTTT; CDR3 protein: CASSQTAGRNTEAFF
J gene: TRBJ2-1; V gene: TRBV29-1; clone size: .; D gene: .; CDR3 DNA: TGCAGCGTTGTCGGGAGTATATATAGTAGTGAGCAGTTCTTC; CDR3 protein: CSVVGSIYSSEQFF
J gene: TRBJ2-1; V gene: TRBV19; clone size: once; D gene: .; CDR3 DNA: TGTGCCAGTACGACGCGGATGCTCAATGAGCAGTTCTTC; CDR3 protein: CASTTRMLNEQFF
J gene: TRBJ1-1; V gene: TRBV29-1; clone size: .; D gene: .; CDR3 DNA: TGCAGCACTCTACAGGGTCGGACTGAAGCTTTCTTT; CDR3 protein: CSTLQGRTEAFF